These T cell receptor beta chains were read from a single sample in a study of shared T cell receptors in the human thymus. Here immunoSEQ multiplex PCR was the method, and the copy in TCRdb shows in-frame clones only, minus some. The sample has 650,000 to 950,000 clones; 80% to 90% are singletons. The sample was also linked to a second study, of human thymus T cells.

The sequencing input was thymocytes. The receptors here all came from a girl under two years old with a congenital heart defect. The CDR3 runs from the conserved cysteine through the conserved F or W. Each record gives: J gene, D gene, V gene, clone size, CDR3 protein, CDR3 DNA. D genes are given only for firm matches. Expanded clones are given a class, and other clones once, few, many or no size at all.

TRBJ1-1 . TRBV19 . CASSITGMNTEAFF TGTGCCAGTAGTATAACCGGGATGAACACTGAAGCTTTCTTT
TRBJ2-1 . TRBV9 once CASSVDWHLINSYNEQFF TGTGCCAGCAGCGTAGATTGGCACCTTATAAACTCCTACAATGAGCAGTTCTTC
TRBJ1-2 . TRBV28 . CASSLPDSTIRGYTF TGTGCCAGCAGTTTACCGGACAGCACTATACGGGGCTACACCTTC
TRBJ1-1 . TRBV4-3 . CASSQDGQIAFF TGCGCCAGCAGCCAAGATGGACAGATAGCTTTCTTT
TRBJ2-7 . TRBV18 once CASSPARVYEQYF TGTGCCAGCTCACCGGCGCGGGTCTACGAGCAGTACTTC
TRBJ2-2 TRBD2 TRBV11-2 few CASELRGGFTGELFF TGTGCCAGCGAGTTGCGGGGGGGCTTCACCGGGGAGCTGTTTTTT
TRBJ2-3 . TRBV2 . CASTSMVLRTDRIDCTDTQYF TGTGCCAGCACCTCTATGGTCCTTCGAACAGACAGAATCGATTGCACAGATACGCAGTATTTT
TRBJ2-5 . TRBV11-2 once CASGRAGQETQYF TGTGCCAGCGGTCGGGCGGGTCAAGAGACCCAGTACTTC
TRBJ1-1 . TRBV29-1 . CSVGRHENTEAFF TGCAGCGTTGGAAGACACGAGAACACTGAAGCTTTCTTT
TRBJ1-4 . TRBV9 . CASSVREPGSTNEKLFF TGTGCCAGCAGCGTGAGGGAGCCGGGGTCAACTAATGAAAAACTGTTTTTT
TRBJ1-2 TRBD1 TRBV9 . CASSEDRGDGYTF TGTGCCAGCAGCGAGGACAGGGGAGATGGCTACACCTTC
TRBJ2-3 TRBD1 TRBV13 . CASSTQTGTGLTDTQYF TGTGCCAGCAGCACACAGACCGGGACAGGGCTGACAGATACGCAGTATTTT
TRBJ1-5 TRBD1 TRBV9 . CASSAPLTGGGYWVKRSSNQPQHF TGTGCCAGCAGCGCTCCCTTGACAGGGGGCGGGTATTGGGTTAAACGGAGTAGCAATCAGCCCCAGCATTTT
TRBJ2-7 . TRBV7-2 . CASSPKAGAPYEQYF TGTGCCAGCAGCCCGAAGGCTGGGGCACCCTACGAGCAGTACTTC
TRBJ1-1 . TRBV25-1 . CASSGDRGGTEAFF TGTGCCAGCAGTGGGGATAGGGGTGGCACTGAAGCTTTCTTT
TRBJ1-3 . TRBV28 . CASSFRGQKNKNPGNTIYF TGTGCCAGCAGTTTTCGAGGACAGAAGAACAAAAATCCTGGAAACACCATATATTTT
TRBJ1-4 . TRBV7-9 . CASTNLVGGENEKLFF TGTGCCAGCACCAATTTAGTGGGAGGGGAAAATGAAAAACTGTTTTTT
TRBJ1-1 . TRBV28 . CASSPVSGRNTEAFF TGTGCCAGCAGTCCGGTTTCGGGGAGAAACACTGAAGCTTTCTTT
TRBJ1-5 . TRBV5-5 . CASSLSSGDVGGPQHF TGTGCCAGCAGCTTGAGCTCGGGGGACGTTGGTGGGCCCCAGCATTTT
TRBJ1-6 . TRBV13 . CASSLSPEPVEPLHF TGTGCCAGCAGCTTAAGCCCTGAGCCAGTGGAGCCCCTCCACTTT
TRBJ1-5 . TRBV7-8 . CASSLGLLNQPQHF TGTGCCAGCAGCTTGGGACTGCTCAATCAGCCCCAGCATTTT
TRBJ2-5 . TRBV7-3 . CASSLDRRELGETQYF TGTGCCAGCAGCTTAGATCGTAGGGAGCTCGGGGAGACCCAGTACTTC
TRBJ1-4 . TRBV5-6 once CASSSSDSDEKLFF TGTGCCAGCAGCTCCTCGGACAGCGACGAAAAACTGTTTTTT
TRBJ2-1 TRBD2 TRBV11-2 . CASSPEGGLAGLNEQFF TGTGCCAGCAGCCCAGAGGGGGGACTAGCGGGGCTCAATGAGCAGTTCTTC
TRBJ1-2 TRBD1 TRBV7-2 . CASSRTTGAESYGYTF TGTGCCAGCAGCCGAACCACAGGGGCAGAGAGCTATGGCTACACCTTC
TRBJ2-7 . TRBV5-1 . CASSLALDRTSSYEQYF TGCGCCAGCAGCTTGGCCCTCGACAGGACTAGCTCCTACGAGCAGTACTTC